The 18 T cell receptor beta chains below come from one sample, sequenced in a study of brain T cells in children with intractable seizures. Method: immunoSEQ multiplex PCR; TCRdb's copy keeps in-frame clones and lacks some. The sample consists of 110,000 or so clones, under 95% of them appearing once. Material: peripheral blood, obtained at surgery. The receptor source for this set is a boy under two years old with hemimegalencephaly and intractable seizures.

The rearrangement links TRBV4-2 to TRBJ2-3, with TRBD2 matching 10 bases. Trimming cost V 0 bases and J 2 bases; bases outside gene matches: 8. Germline CDR1 and CDR2: LGHNA and YNFKEQ. There are 18 residues in the CDR3. CDR3 residues: CASSQEGTSGIITDTQYF. CDR3 in DNA: TGTGCCAGCAGCCAAGAAGGAACTAGCGGGATTATCACAGATACGCAGTATTTT.

The chain uses TRBV15 and TRBJ2-2, with D perhaps TRBD2 (6 bases). Germline lookup yields CDR1 LNHNV and CDR2 YYDKDF (reference sequence). V was shortened by 8 bases and J by 4 bases, with 11 bases between the two germline ends. The CDR3 runs to 13 residues. CDR3 sequence (DNA): TGTGCCACCCTGGGACTGGTCACCGGGGAGCTGTTTTTT. It specifies CATLGLVTGELFF.

The chain has TRBV28 and TRBJ2-7, with a weak D call TRBD1 (6 bases). Trimming removed 0 bases at V and 3 bases at J, with 9 bases between. The CDR3 covers 14 residues. Germline assignment: CDR1 MDHEN and CDR2 SYDVKM. The CDR3: CASSLWTGHYEQYF. In DNA form, the CDR3 reads TGTGCCAGCAGTTTATGGACAGGCCACTACGAGCAGTACTTC.

The CDR3 DNA reads as TGTGCCAGCAGTCTCCGGACTAGCGGGAGATACTACAATGAGCAGTTCTTC. Translation: CASSLRTSGRYYNEQFF. J is TRBJ2-1 and V is TRBV28, with TRBD2 identical over 13 bases. The V gene end was trimmed by 5 bases and the J gene end by 3 bases; junction bases not matched to a gene: 7. Germline values: CDR1 MDHEN, CDR2 SYDVKM. The CDR3 extends over 17 amino acids.

The chain has TRBV10-2 and TRBJ1-2; D remains unclear. The length of the CDR3 is 14 residues. V lost 3 bases and J 4 bases, leaving 12 bases between the germline ends. Germline V gene data show CDR1 as WSHSY and CDR2 as SAAADI. Here the CDR3 DNA reads TGCGCCAGCAGTGATCAGCTAGTGGGCTATGGCTACACCTTC. Translation gives CASSDQLVGYGYTF.

This chain links TRBV7-3 with TRBJ2-1, with 14 bases identical to TRBD2. V lost 5 bases to trimming and J lost 5 bases; unmatched junction nucleotides: 11. The germline CDR1 and CDR2 sequences are SGHTA and FQGTGA. The CDR3 extends over 18 amino acids. The CDR3 sequence is CASSPGTSGSPRDNEQFF. The CDR3 bases are TGTGCCAGCAGCCCAGGGACTAGCGGGAGTCCTCGAGACAATGAGCAGTTCTTC.

The chain links TRBV5-1 to TRBJ2-7; no firm D call. Trimming left V 1 base short and J 4 bases short, with 0 bases between. The germline V gene has CDR1 SGHRS and CDR2 YFSETQ. This CDR3 is 10 amino acids long. In DNA form, the CDR3 reads TGCGCCAGCAGCTTGTACGAGCAGTACTTC. Its protein product is CASSLYEQYF.

The chain links TRBV7-8 to TRBJ1-5; no definite D call. The CDR3 runs to 14 residues. Germline lookup yields CDR1 SGHVS and CDR2 FQNEAQ. V was shortened by 5 bases and J by 3 bases, with 11 bases between the two germline ends. The CDR3 region is CASSPLRDNQPQHF. The CDR3 DNA sequence: TGTGCCAGCAGCCCGTTGAGGGACAATCAGCCCCAGCATTTT.

This chain connects TRBV7-2 to TRBJ2-2; possibly TRBD2 for D (5 bases). The CDR3 totals 16 residues. Germline values: CDR1 SGHTA, CDR2 FQGNSA. V dropped 5 bases and J dropped 8 bases, with 21 bases sitting between them. The CDR3 nucleotides read TGTGCCAGCAGCCCACCTCGGAACCCGGGGTCGGGGGAGCTGTTTTTT. This translates into CASSPPRNPGSGELFF.

The J gene is TRBJ2-3, the V gene TRBV15, with D unresolved. With 0 bases removed from V and 0 bases from J, the gap between germline ends came to 4 bases. There are 14 residues in the CDR3. CDR1 and CDR2 (germline): LNHNV, YYDKDF (reference sequence). The CDR3 reads CATSREQSTDTQYF. The CDR3 DNA is TGTGCCACCAGCAGAGAGCAGAGCACAGATACGCAGTATTTT.

The rearrangement uses TRBV6-1 and TRBJ1-4; unclear D gene. Trimming took 1 base from V and 7 from J, leaving 16 bases between them. The germline V gene encodes CDR1 MNHNS and CDR2 SASEGT. This CDR3 contains 16 residues. The CDR3 here is CASSEEYRGKGEKLFF. The CDR3 DNA reads as TGTGCCAGCAGTGAAGAGTATCGAGGGAAGGGTGAAAAACTGTTTTTT.

This chain joins TRBV7-6 and TRBJ2-2; perhaps TRBD2 as D (6 bases). The CDR3 length is 14 residues. Germline assignment: CDR1 SGHVS and CDR2 FNYEAQ. V shed 1 base and J shed 5 bases, with 8 bases lying between them. The CDR3 coding sequence is TGTGCCAGCAGCTTAGTTGGGGGGACCGGGGAGCTGTTTTTT. Protein: CASSLVGGTGELFF.

J is TRBJ1-1 and V is TRBV29-1; D is ambiguous. The germline V and J ends were trimmed by 4 bases and 1 base, with 4 bases remaining between them. This CDR3 is 11 amino acids long. Germline V gene data show CDR1 as SQVTM and CDR2 as ANQGSEA. CDR3 DNA sequence: TGCAGCGTTGTGGGGAACACTGAAGCTTTCTTT. Encoded protein: CSVVGNTEAFF.

The chain links TRBV19 to TRBJ2-2, with 9 bases identical to TRBD1. CDR3 length: 14 amino acids. Trimming removed 6 bases from V and 7 bases from J; junction bases left unmatched: 6. The germline gives CDR1 LNHDA, CDR2 SQIVND (reference sequence). This CDR3 is CASRQQGADGELFF. Written as DNA, the CDR3 is TGTGCCAGTAGGCAACAGGGGGCTGACGGGGAGCTGTTTTTT.

This chain links TRBV6-5 with TRBJ1-3, with TRBD1 as a possible D gene (5 bases). Germline V gives CDR1 MNHEY, CDR2 SVGAGI. The CDR3 has 15 residues. Trimming took off 7 bases at V and 0 bases at J, with 13 bases between the two ends. This CDR3 is CASIGDYRSGNTIYF. The CDR3 DNA is TGTGCCAGCATCGGGGACTACCGCTCTGGAAACACCATATATTTT.

V usage is TRBV28 and J usage is TRBJ1-5, with TRBD1 matching over 7 bases. CDR3 length: 15 amino acids. Germline V CDR1 and CDR2: MDHEN, SYDVKM. Trimming took 6 bases from V and 5 from J; bases not matched to a gene: 10. The CDR3 DNA reads TGTGCCAGCAGGCGTCGGACAGGCAGCTATCAGCCCCAGCATTTT. As protein: CASRRRTGSYQPQHF. Variable domain in full (rest from reference TRBV28 and TRBJ1-5): DVKVTQSSRYLVKRTGEKVFLECVQDMDHENMFWYRQDPGLGLRLIYFSYDVKMKEKGDIPEGYSVSREKKERFSLILESASTNQTSMYLCASRRRTGSYQPQHFGDGTRLSIL.

V gene TRBV14 combines with J gene TRBJ2-7; 11 bases are shared with TRBD1. CDR3 size: 17 residues. Trimming removed 2 bases from V and 7 bases from J; junction bases left unmatched: 13. CDR1 is SGHDN, CDR2 FVKESK, per germline. CDR3 region: CASSQTSTGQGAPEQYF. In DNA, the CDR3 is TGTGCCAGCAGCCAAACCTCGACCGGACAGGGGGCGCCTGAGCAGTACTTC.

Written as DNA, the CDR3 is TGTGCCAGCAGGACGGGGGAGGGTGCCTACAATGAGCAGTTCTTC. Translated: CASRTGEGAYNEQFF. This sequence joins TRBV2 and TRBJ2-1; 7 nucleotides agree with TRBD2. The length of the CDR3 is 15 residues. CDR1 is SNHLY and CDR2 is FYNNEI in the germline V gene. Unmatched junction bases numbered 7, after V lost 6 bases and J lost 2 bases.